The TCR beta chain described here comes from a study of vaccination and CD4 T cells after COVID-19. Study as a whole: Post-COVID specimens were obtained a median about 95 days after diagnosis (range 35 to 161).

Treatment described: 10-day PBMC culture with coronavirus spike peptide pools or control peptides (ViraFEST assay). From the unexposed donor, CD4+ T cells were collected ahead of the COVID-19 pandemic (2011-2018). V was cut by 4 bases and J by 2 bases, with 12 bases left in between. CDR3 length: 15 amino acids. Germline lookup yields CDR1 LNHDA and CDR2 SQIVND (reference sequence). Cultured CD4+ T-cell DNA underwent Oncomine TCR Beta short-read sequencing. TCRdb re-analysed the PCR reads in MiXCR, keeping a single row per CDR3 protein. The sample holds 5,500 to 8,000 distinct CDR3 sequences, around 48% seen once. This clonotype was detected only a few times. Its antigen is as yet unknown.

The V and J genes are TRBV19 and TRBJ1-5, with D possibly TRBD1 on 5 matching bases. Sequenced: CD4+ T cells from blood, cultured in vitro. The source of this sequence is a human donor in good health. The CDR3 nucleotides are TGTGCCAGTAGTAAATCGAGGGGTGGCAATCAGCCCCAGCATTTT. Translating gives CASSKSRGGNQPQHF.